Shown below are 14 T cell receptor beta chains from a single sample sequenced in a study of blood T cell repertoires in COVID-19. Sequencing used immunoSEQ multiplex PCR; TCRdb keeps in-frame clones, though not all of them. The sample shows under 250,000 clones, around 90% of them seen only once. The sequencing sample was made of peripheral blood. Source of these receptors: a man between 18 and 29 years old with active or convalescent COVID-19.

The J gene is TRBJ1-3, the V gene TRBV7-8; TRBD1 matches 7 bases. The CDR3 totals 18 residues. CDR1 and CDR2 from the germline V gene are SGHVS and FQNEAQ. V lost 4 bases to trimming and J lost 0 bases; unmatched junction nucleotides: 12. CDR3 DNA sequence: TGTGCCAGCAGCTCCGGCGGGGGGACAGATATCTCTGGAAACACCATATATTTT. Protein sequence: CASSSGGGTDISGNTIYF.

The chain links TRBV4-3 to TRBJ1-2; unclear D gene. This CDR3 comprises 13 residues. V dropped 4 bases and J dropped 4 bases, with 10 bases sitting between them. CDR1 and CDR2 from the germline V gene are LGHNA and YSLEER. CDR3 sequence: CASSRVNTYGYTF. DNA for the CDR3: TGCGCCAGCAGCCGAGTCAATACCTATGGCTACACCTTC.

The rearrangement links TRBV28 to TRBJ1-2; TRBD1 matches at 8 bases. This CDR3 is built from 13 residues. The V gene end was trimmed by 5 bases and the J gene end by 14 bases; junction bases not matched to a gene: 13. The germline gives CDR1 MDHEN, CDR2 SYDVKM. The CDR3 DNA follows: TGTGCCAGCAGTCTATCCGGGACAGGTTTATCTACCTTC. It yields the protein CASSLSGTGLSTF.

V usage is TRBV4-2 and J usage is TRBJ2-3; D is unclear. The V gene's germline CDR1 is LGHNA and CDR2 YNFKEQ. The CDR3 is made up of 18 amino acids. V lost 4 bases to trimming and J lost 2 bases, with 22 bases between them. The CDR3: CASSPSVSIADLTDTQYF. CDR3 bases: TGTGCCAGCAGCCCATCAGTTTCGATAGCCGATCTCACAGATACGCAGTATTTT.

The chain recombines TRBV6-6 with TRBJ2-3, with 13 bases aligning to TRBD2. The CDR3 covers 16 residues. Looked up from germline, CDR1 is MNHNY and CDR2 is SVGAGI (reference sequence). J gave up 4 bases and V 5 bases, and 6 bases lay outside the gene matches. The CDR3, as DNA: TGTGCCAGCAGTACCGGACTAGCGGGAGTGGCAGATACGCAGTATTTT. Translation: CASSTGLAGVADTQYF.

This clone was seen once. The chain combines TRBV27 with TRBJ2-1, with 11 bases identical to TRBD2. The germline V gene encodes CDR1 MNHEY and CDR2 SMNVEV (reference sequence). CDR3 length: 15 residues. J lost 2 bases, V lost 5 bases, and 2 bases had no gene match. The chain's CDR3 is CASSVAGGPYNEQFF. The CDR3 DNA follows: TGTGCCAGCAGTGTAGCGGGAGGGCCCTACAATGAGCAGTTCTTC.

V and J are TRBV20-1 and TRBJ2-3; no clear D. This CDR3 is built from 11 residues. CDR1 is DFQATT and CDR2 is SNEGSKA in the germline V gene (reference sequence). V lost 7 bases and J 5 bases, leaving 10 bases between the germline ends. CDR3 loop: CSGLTGDTQYF. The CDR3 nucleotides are TGCAGTGGCCTAACCGGAGATACGCAGTATTTT.

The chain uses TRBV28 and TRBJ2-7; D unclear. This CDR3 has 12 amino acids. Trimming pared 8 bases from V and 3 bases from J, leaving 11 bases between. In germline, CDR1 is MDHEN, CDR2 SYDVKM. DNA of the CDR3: TGTGCCAGCTCAACGGTCGTCTACGAGCAGTACTTC. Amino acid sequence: CASSTVVYEQYF.

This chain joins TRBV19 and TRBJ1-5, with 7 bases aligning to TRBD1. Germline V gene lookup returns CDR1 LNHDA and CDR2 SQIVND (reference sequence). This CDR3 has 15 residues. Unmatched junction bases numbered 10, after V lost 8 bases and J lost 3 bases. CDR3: CASDRVGQFNQPQHF. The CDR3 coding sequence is TGTGCCAGTGACCGGGTGGGACAGTTCAATCAGCCCCAGCATTTT.

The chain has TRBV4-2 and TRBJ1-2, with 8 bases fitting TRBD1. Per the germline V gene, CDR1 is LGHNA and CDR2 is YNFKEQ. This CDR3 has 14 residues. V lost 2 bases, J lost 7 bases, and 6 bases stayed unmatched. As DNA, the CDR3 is TGTGCCAGCAGCCAAAAGGGACAGGATCGTGGCTACACCTTC. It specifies CASSQKGQDRGYTF.

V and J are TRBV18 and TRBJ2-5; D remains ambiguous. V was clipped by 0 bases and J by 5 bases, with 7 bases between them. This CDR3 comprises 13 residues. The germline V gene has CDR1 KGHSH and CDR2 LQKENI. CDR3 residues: CASSPPNEETQYF. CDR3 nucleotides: TGTGCCAGCTCACCACCGAACGAGGAGACCCAGTACTTC.

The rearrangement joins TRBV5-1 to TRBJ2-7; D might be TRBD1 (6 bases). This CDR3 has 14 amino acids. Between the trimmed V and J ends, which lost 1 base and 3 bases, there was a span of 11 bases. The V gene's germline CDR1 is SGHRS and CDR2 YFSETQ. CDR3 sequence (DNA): TGCGCCAGCAGCTTGACAGGGAGAGTCTACGAGCAGTACTTC. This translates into CASSLTGRVYEQYF.

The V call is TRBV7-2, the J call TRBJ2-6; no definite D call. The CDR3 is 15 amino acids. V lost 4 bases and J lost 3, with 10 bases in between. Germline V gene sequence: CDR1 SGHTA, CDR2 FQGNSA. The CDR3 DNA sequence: TGTGCCAGCAGCTCCCGCGTGGTTGGGGCCAACGTCCTGACTTTC. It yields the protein CASSSRVVGANVLTF.

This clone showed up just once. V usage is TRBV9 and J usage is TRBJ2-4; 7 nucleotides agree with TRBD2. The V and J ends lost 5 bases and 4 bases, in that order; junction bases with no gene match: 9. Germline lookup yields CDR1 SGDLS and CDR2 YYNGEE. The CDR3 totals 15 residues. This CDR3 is CASSSPGLGKNIQYF. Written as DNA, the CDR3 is TGTGCCAGCAGTAGCCCCGGACTAGGGAAAAACATTCAGTACTTC.